The T cell receptor (beta chain) described here comes from a study of type 1 regulatory T cells. For the study at large: An in vitro protocol generated T-allo10, a Tr1-enriched, alloantigen-specific CD4 T cell product. Broader study findings: Compared with non-type 1 regulatory T cells, type 1 regulatory T cells showed a more restricted TCR repertoire.

The V gene's germline CDR1 is LGHDT and CDR2 YNNKEL (reference sequence). The junction had 6 bases not matched to a gene; V was cut back by 2 bases and J by 11 bases. CDR3 size: 12 residues. This clonotype has just one count. Its antigen is unidentified. TCRdb used MiXCR to reprocess the reads, holding one entry per CDR3 protein. The table shows more than 50,000 distinct CDR3 sequences, with 62% occurring only once. The sequenced sample was cultured non-Tr1 T cells, either the whole culture or a sorted T cell fraction (not recorded which). The V gene is TRBV3-1, the J gene TRBJ2-7, with TRBD2 identical over 7 bases. The source is a human donor in good health. The CDR3 here is CASSQFGGRKYF. Written as DNA, the CDR3 is TGTGCCAGCAGCCAATTTGGCGGGAGAAAGTACTTC.